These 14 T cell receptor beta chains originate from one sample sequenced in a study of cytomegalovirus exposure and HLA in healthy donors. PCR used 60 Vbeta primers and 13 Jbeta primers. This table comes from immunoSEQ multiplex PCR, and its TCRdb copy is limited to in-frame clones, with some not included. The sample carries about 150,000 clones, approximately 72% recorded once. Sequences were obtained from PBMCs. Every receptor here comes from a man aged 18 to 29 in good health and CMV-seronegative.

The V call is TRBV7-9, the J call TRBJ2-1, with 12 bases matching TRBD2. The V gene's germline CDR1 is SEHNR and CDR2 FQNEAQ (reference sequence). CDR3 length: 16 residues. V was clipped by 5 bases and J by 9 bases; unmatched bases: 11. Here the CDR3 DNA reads TGTGCCAGCAGCCCTACGACTAGCGGGAGTGTTGGTGAGCAGTTCTTC. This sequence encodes CASSPTTSGSVGEQFF.

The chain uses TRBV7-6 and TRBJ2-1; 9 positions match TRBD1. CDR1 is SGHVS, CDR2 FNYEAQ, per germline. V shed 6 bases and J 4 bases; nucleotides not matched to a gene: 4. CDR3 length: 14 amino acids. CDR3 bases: TGTGCCAGCAGTGCGACAGGGGGGTACAATGAGCAGTTCTTC. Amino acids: CASSATGGYNEQFF.

The CDR3 here is CASSLWGDTEAFF. In DNA form, the CDR3 reads TGTGCCAGCAGCCTCTGGGGGGACACTGAAGCTTTCTTT. This chain links TRBV7-2 with TRBJ1-1, with a tentative D call TRBD1 (5 bases). V was shortened by 5 bases and J by 3 bases, with 10 bases between the two germline ends. The germline CDR1 and CDR2 sequences are SGHTA and FQGNSA. CDR3 length equals 13 residues.

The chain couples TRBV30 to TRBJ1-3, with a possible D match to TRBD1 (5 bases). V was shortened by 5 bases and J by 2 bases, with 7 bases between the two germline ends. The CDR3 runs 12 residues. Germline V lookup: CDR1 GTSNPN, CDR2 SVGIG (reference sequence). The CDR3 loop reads CAWGGAGNTIYF. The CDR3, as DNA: TGTGCCTGGGGGGGGGCTGGAAACACCATATATTTT.

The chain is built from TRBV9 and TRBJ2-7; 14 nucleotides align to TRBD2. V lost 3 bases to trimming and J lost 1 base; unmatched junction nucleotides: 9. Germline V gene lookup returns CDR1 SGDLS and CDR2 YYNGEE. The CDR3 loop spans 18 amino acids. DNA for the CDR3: TGTGCCAGCAGCGAGGGGACTAGCGGGAGAGGGGTTTCCTACGAGCAGTACTTC. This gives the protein CASSEGTSGRGVSYEQYF.

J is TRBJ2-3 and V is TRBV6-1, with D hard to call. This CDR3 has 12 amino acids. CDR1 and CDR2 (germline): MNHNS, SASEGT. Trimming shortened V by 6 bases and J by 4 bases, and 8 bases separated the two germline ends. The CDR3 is CASRRLADTQYF. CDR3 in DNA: TGTGCCAGCAGGAGGTTGGCAGATACGCAGTATTTT.

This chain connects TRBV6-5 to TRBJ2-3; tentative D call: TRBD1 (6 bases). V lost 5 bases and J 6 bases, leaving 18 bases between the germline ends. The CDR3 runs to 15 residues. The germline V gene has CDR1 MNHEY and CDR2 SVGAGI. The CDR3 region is CASSPTGGRGDTQYF. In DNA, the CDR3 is TGTGCCAGCAGTCCGACAGGCGGCAGAGGGGATACGCAGTATTTT.

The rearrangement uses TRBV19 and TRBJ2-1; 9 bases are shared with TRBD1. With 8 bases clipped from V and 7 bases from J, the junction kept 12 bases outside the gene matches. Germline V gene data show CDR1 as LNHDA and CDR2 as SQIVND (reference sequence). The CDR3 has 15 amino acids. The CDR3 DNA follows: TGTGCCAGTTTGCTTCCGGGACAGGGTAGAAATGAGCAGTTCTTC. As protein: CASLLPGQGRNEQFF. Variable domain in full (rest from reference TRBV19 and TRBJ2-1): DGGITQSPKYLFRKEGQNVTLSCEQNLNHDAMYWYRQDPGQGLRLIYYSQIVNDFQKGDIAEGYSVSREKKESFPLTVTSAQKNPTAFYLCASLLPGQGRNEQFFGPGTRLTVL.

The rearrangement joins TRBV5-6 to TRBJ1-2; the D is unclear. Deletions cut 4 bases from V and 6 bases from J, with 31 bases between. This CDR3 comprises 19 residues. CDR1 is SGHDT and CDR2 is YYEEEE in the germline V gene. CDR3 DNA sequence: TGTGCCAGCAGCAAGCTCGGGTCCCACCCCACCTACTGGCAACATGGCTACACCTTC. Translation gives CASSKLGSHPTYWQHGYTF.

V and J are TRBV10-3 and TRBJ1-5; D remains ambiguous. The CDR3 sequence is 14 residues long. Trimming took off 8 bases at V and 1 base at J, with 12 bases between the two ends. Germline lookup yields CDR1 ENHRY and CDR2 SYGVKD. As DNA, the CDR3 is TGTGCCATCCGGGAGGCCCCCAGCAATCAGCCCCAGCATTTT. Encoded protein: CAIREAPSNQPQHF.

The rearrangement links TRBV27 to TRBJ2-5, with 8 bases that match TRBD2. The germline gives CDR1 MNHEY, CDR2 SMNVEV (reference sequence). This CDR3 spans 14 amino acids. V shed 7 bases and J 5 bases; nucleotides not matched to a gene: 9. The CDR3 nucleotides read TGTGCCAGCAAGAGCAGCGGGAGTCATGAGACCCAGTACTTC. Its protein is CASKSSGSHETQYF.

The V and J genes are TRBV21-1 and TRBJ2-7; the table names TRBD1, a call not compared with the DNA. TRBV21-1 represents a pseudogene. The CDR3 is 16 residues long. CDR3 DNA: TGTGCCAGCAGCAACCGATTCCGGGACAGGGACTACGAGCAGTACTTC. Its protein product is CASSNRFRDRDYEQYF.

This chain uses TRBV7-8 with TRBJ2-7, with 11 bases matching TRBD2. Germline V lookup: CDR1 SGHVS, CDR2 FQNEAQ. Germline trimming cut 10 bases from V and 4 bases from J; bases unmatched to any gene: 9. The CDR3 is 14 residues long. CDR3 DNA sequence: TGTGCCACCTGCTCGGGACTAGCGGAGTACGAGCAGTACTTC. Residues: CATCSGLAEYEQYF.

The CDR3: CASSSGLAVTGELFF. For the CDR3, the DNA is TGTGCCAGCAGCTCGGGACTAGCAGTCACCGGGGAGCTGTTTTTT. V and J are TRBV5-4 and TRBJ2-2; the match to TRBD2 covers 9 bases. CDR3 length equals 15 residues. J lost 4 bases, V lost 3 bases, and 4 bases had no gene match. Germline CDR1 SGHNT, CDR2 YYREEE (reference sequence).